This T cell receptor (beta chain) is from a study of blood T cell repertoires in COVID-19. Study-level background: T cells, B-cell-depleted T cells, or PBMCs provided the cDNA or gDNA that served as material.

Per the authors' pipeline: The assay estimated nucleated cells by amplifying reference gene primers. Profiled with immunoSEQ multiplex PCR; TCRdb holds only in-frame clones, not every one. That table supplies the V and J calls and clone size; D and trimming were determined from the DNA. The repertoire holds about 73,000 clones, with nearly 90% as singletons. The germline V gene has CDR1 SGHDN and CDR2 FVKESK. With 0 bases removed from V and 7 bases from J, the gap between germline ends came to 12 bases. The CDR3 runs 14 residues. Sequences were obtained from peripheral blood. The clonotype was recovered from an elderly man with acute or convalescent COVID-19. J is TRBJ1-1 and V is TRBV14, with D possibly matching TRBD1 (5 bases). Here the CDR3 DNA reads TGTGCCAGCAGCCAAGATGTCAGGGTAGGTGAAGCTTTCTTT. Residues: CASSQDVRVGEAFF.